This is a list of T cell receptor beta chains from one sample in a study of CD8+CD57+ T cells in acquired aplastic anemia. TCRdb fed the reads into MiXCR, producing one record per CDR3 protein. The sample contains a few hundred thousand distinct CDR3 sequences, 34% of which appear only once. Sequencing was performed on sorted CD4+, CD8+, or CD8+CD57+ T cells (not recorded which) from PBMCs. The receptors derive from a human donor in good health, serving as a control. Each CDR3 is given with its conserved first and last residue. A D gene is named only where the DNA matches it firmly. Size is stated for part of the rows, as once, few or many counts, or as a class when the clone is expanded.

cdr3_nt	cdr3_aa	v_call	j_call	clone_size	d_call
TGCAGCACCTCGCGGACAGGGGCTGGTGGCTACACCTTC	CSTSRTGAGGYTF	TRBV29-1	TRBJ1-2	NA	TRBD1
TGTGCCTGGACCCCTCCGCTCGGGACGGTTAATTCACCCCTCCACTTT	CAWTPPLGTVNSPLHF	TRBV30	TRBJ1-6	NA	NA
TGTGCCAGCAGCCTACAGGGGGCGCGCGGCTACACCTTC	CASSLQGARGYTF	TRBV9	TRBJ1-2	NA	TRBD1
TGCGCCAGCAAAACACTAGCGAGCTCCTACAATGAGCAGTTCTTC	CASKTLASSYNEQFF	TRBV5-1	TRBJ2-1	NA	TRBD2
TGTGCCAGCAAAAAGGCAGGGTCCTACGAGCAGTACTTC	CASKKAGSYEQYF	TRBV3-1	TRBJ2-7	few	NA
TGTGCCAGCAGCGGTTCATGGACAGATACGCAGTATTTT	CASSGSWTDTQYF	TRBV9	TRBJ2-3	many	NA
TGTGCCAGCAGTCCGACCATGAACACTGAAGCTTTCTTT	CASSPTMNTEAFF	TRBV12-3/TRBV12-4	TRBJ1-1	many	NA
TGTGCCAGTAGTATTAACGGAGTTATTAACTATGGCTACACCTTC	CASSINGVINYGYTF	TRBV19	TRBJ1-2	NA	NA
TGTGCCACCAGTGGACGGGACAGTTACCACGAGCAGTACTTC	CATSGRDSYHEQYF	TRBV24-1	TRBJ2-7	medium-sized	TRBD1
TGTGCCAGTAGCCTAGGACAGGGCGGTAGCTACACCTTC	CASSLGQGGSYTF	TRBV19	TRBJ1-2	NA	TRBD1